The rows below give T cell receptor beta chains drawn from one sample of a study of blood T cell repertoires in COVID-19. Data came from immunoSEQ multiplex PCR; TCRdb stores just in-frame clones and leaves some out. The table records about 74,000 clones, approximately 90% of them present only once. The material sequenced was peripheral blood. These TCRs come from a woman aged 55-70 years with active COVID-19. The CDR3 runs from the conserved cysteine through the conserved F or W. The D gene is left open where the match is weak. Clone size is given for some rows only: seen once, a few or many times, or a class if the clone is expanded.

D | J | size | V | CDR3 | DNA
- | TRBJ2-7 | - | TRBV6-4 | CASSDVVRGTSYEQYF | TGTGCCAGCAGTGACGTCGTCAGGGGAACCTCCTACGAGCAGTACTTC
TRBD1 | TRBJ1-2 | - | TRBV19 | CASSLQGSGYTF | TGTGCCAGTAGTTTACAGGGGAGCGGCTACACCTTC
- | TRBJ1-5 | - | TRBV7-9 | CASSPTGDSNQPQHF | TGTGCCAGCAGCCCGACAGGCGATAGCAATCAGCCCCAGCATTTT
- | TRBJ1-2 | - | TRBV10-3 | CAINADSRAYGYTF | TGTGCCATCAACGCGGACAGTCGGGCCTATGGCTACACCTTC
TRBD2 | TRBJ2-1 | - | TRBV19 | CASQYRSGGSYNEQFF | TGTGCCAGCCAATATCGAAGCGGGGGATCCTACAATGAGCAGTTCTTC
TRBD1 | TRBJ2-5 | - | TRBV15 | CATRSMTGGSKTQYF | TGTGCCACCAGGTCAATGACAGGGGGGAGCAAGACCCAGTACTTC
- | TRBJ1-3 | once | TRBV2 | CASRREGNTIYF | TGTGCCAGCAGGCGGGAAGGAAACACCATATATTTT
TRBD2 | TRBJ2-3 | - | TRBV5-6 | CASSLVKFGGSTDTQYF | TGTGCCAGCAGCTTGGTTAAGTTCGGGGGGAGCACAGATACGCAGTATTTT
TRBD2 | TRBJ2-7 | - | TRBV7-9 | CASSSSGGSGMYEQYF | TGTGCCAGCAGCTCCTCCGGAGGGAGCGGGATGTACGAGCAGTACTTC
- | TRBJ1-1 | - | TRBV5-6 | CASSRTMDRNTEAFF | TGTGCCAGCAGCCGAACAATGGACAGGAACACTGAAGCTTTCTTT
- | TRBJ2-7 | - | TRBV28 | CASRTGTPPYEQYF | TGTGCCAGCAGGACCGGGACACCTCCCTACGAGCAGTACTTC
TRBD1 | TRBJ1-2 | - | TRBV6-6 | CASRLPTGFGNYGYTF | TGTGCCAGCAGGCTCCCGACAGGGTTCGGTAACTATGGCTACACCTTC
TRBD2 | TRBJ2-5 | - | TRBV7-8 | CASSSGTSGVETQYF | TGTGCCAGCAGCTCCGGGACTAGCGGCGTGGAGACCCAGTACTTC
TRBD1 | TRBJ1-2 | - | TRBV6-5 | CASRGQAASGYTF | TGTGCCAGCAGGGGACAGGCAGCGTCTGGCTACACCTTC
- | TRBJ2-3 | - | TRBV5-5 | CASSLAGGGSYDTQYF | TGTGCCAGCAGCTTGGCCGGAGGTGGTTCGTATGATACGCAGTATTTT
- | TRBJ2-3 | - | TRBV5-1 | CASSFRSGSTDTQYF | TGCGCCAGCAGCTTTAGGAGTGGTAGCACAGATACGCAGTATTTT
TRBD1 | TRBJ1-1 | - | TRBV28 | CASSQDRVNTEAFF | TGTGCCAGCAGCCAGGACAGGGTGAACACTGAAGCTTTCTTT
- | TRBJ1-2 | - | TRBV11-2 | CASSPGGDYGYTF | TGTGCCAGCAGCCCCGGGGGGGACTATGGCTACACCTTC
TRBD1 | TRBJ1-5 | - | TRBV6-5 | CASGQEGNQPQHF | TGTGCCAGTGGACAGGAAGGCAATCAGCCCCAGCATTTT
TRBD1 | TRBJ2-7 | - | TRBV9 | CASSVGGQTYEQYF | TGTGCCAGCAGCGTAGGGGGACAGACCTACGAGCAGTACTTC
- | TRBJ2-1 | - | TRBV6-1 | CASSEWVGGLSEQFF | TGTGCCAGCAGTGAATGGGTCGGGGGTTTGAGTGAGCAGTTCTTC
TRBD2 | TRBJ2-7 | - | TRBV13 | CASRDSSGRTYEQYF | TGTGCCAGCAGGGATTCTAGCGGGAGGACCTACGAGCAGTACTTC
- | TRBJ2-7 | once | TRBV10-3 | CAISPQGYEQYF | TGTGCCATCAGTCCACAGGGATACGAGCAGTACTTC
TRBD1 | TRBJ1-1 | - | TRBV10-3 | CAISQQGGKDEAFF | TGTGCCATCAGTCAACAGGGGGGGAAGGATGAAGCTTTCTTT
- | TRBJ1-2 | once | TRBV19 | CASSYGYGYTF | TGTGCCAGTAGTTACGGGTATGGCTACACCTTC
TRBD2 | TRBJ2-1 | - | TRBV6-1 | CASSEALAGAVFGEQFF | TGTGCCAGCAGTGAAGCGCTAGCGGGAGCGGTTTTTGGTGAGCAGTTCTTC
TRBD1 | TRBJ2-1 | - | TRBV28 | CASRRTGGYNEQFF | TGTGCCAGCAGGCGGACAGGGGGATACAATGAGCAGTTCTTC
TRBD1 | TRBJ2-7 | - | TRBV28 | CASSRGQGWNYEQYF | TGTGCCAGCAGTCGAGGACAGGGATGGAACTACGAGCAGTACTTC
- | TRBJ2-1 | - | TRBV21-1 | CATSLTTCNEQFF | TGTGCCACTAGCCTGACGACCTGCAATGAGCAGTTCTTC
TRBD2 | TRBJ2-3 | - | TRBV4-2 | CASSQGGGSLDTQYF | TGTGCCAGCAGCCAAGGGGGCGGGAGTTTAGATACGCAGTATTTT
TRBD1 | TRBJ2-2 | - | TRBV27 | CASSFLQGATGELFF | TGTGCCAGCAGTTTTCTGCAGGGGGCAACCGGGGAGCTGTTTTTT
- | TRBJ2-5 | - | TRBV5-1 | CASSLQGMEETQYF | TGCGCCAGCAGCTTACAGGGTATGGAAGAGACCCAGTACTTC
- | TRBJ2-1 | once | TRBV15 | CATSRDKWTNNEQFF | TGTGCCACCAGCAGAGACAAATGGACAAATAATGAGCAGTTCTTC
TRBD2 | TRBJ2-1 | - | TRBV2 | CASSEPSGLAGAYNEQFF | TGTGCCAGCAGTGAACCCTCGGGGTTAGCGGGAGCCTACAATGAGCAGTTCTTC
TRBD2 | TRBJ2-7 | once | TRBV6-2/TRBV6-3 | CASSYSPAGIYYEQYF | TGTGCCAGCAGTTACTCTCCAGCGGGGATATACTACGAGCAGTACTTC
- | TRBJ2-4 | - | TRBV29-1 | CSVDNGGTGIQYF | TGCAGCGTTGATAACGGGGGTACGGGCATTCAGTACTTC
- | TRBJ2-1 | - | TRBV27 | CASSFANSYNEQFF | TGTGCCAGCAGTTTCGCGAACTCCTACAATGAGCAGTTCTTC
TRBD1 | TRBJ1-1 | - | TRBV5-1 | CASSFSGQGVMNTEAFF | TGCGCCAGCAGCTTTTCTGGACAGGGGGTTATGAACACTGAAGCTTTCTTT
TRBD1 | TRBJ2-1 | - | TRBV15 | CATSRERPTGWDEQFF | TGTGCCACCAGCAGAGAACGGCCGACAGGGTGGGATGAGCAGTTCTTC
- | TRBJ1-1 | - | TRBV5-6 | CASSFGFRDTEAFF | TGTGCCAGCAGCTTCGGGTTCCGGGACACTGAAGCTTTCTTT
- | TRBJ2-7 | - | TRBV5-1 | CASRVNAGTYEQYF | TGCGCCAGCAGAGTTAATGCGGGTACCTACGAGCAGTACTTC
- | TRBJ2-7 | - | TRBV2 | CASTLGGEQYF | TGTGCCAGCACTCTGGGGGGCGAGCAGTACTTC
- | TRBJ1-4 | - | TRBV7-8 | CASSLEGRGSEKLFF | TGTGCCAGCAGCTTAGAGGGGAGGGGTAGCGAAAAACTGTTTTTT